Listed below are T cell receptor beta chains from one sample, sequenced in a study of T cells expressing NK-cell markers. Reanalyzing the 5' RACE reads, TCRdb keeps one entry per CDR3 protein, without DNA. In all, the sample yields about 380,000 distinct CDR3 sequences. The specimen sequenced was blood T cells: a sorted CD56 or NKG2C T cell subset, CD4+ or CD8+ T cells, or bulk PBMC T cells (not recorded which). These receptors were collected from a man between 18 and 69 years old in good health. CDR3s include the opening cysteine and the closing phenylalanine or tryptophan. Each record gives: CDR3 protein, V gene, J gene.

cdr3_aa: CASSLEGSGGAGETQYF
v_call: TRBV7-8
j_call: TRBJ2-5

cdr3_aa: CASSRPDGEQYF
v_call: TRBV4-1
j_call: TRBJ2-7

cdr3_aa: CASDREIDYGYTF
v_call: TRBV2
j_call: TRBJ1-2

cdr3_aa: CSALRDRANSPLHF
v_call: TRBV20-1
j_call: TRBJ1-6

cdr3_aa: CASSLWQGGNEQFF
v_call: TRBV5-1
j_call: TRBJ2-1

cdr3_aa: CATSRVITVEGELFF
v_call: TRBV15
j_call: TRBJ2-2

cdr3_aa: CSAGQGANSPLHF
v_call: TRBV20-1
j_call: TRBJ1-6

cdr3_aa: CASSLGPFDNQPQHF
v_call: TRBV5-1
j_call: TRBJ1-5

cdr3_aa: CASSARDGQGRNEQFF
v_call: TRBV12-3/TRBV12-4
j_call: TRBJ2-1

cdr3_aa: CASSLVGTTGIHEQYF
v_call: TRBV7-2
j_call: TRBJ2-7

cdr3_aa: CASSRTANTEAFF
v_call: TRBV14
j_call: TRBJ1-1

cdr3_aa: CASSTYGRSINEKLFF
v_call: TRBV3-1
j_call: TRBJ1-4

cdr3_aa: CASSLAGKGDTQYF
v_call: TRBV5-1
j_call: TRBJ2-3

cdr3_aa: CASSSGQLLSSYEQYF
v_call: TRBV12-3/TRBV12-4
j_call: TRBJ2-7

cdr3_aa: CASSIQGRLSTDTQYF
v_call: TRBV7-9
j_call: TRBJ2-3

cdr3_aa: CASCLAGTSGITDTQYF
v_call: TRBV5-1
j_call: TRBJ2-3